This T cell receptor (beta chain) was captured in a study of T cell changes during pregnancy in multiple sclerosis. CDR1 and CDR2 from the germline V gene are SGHDT and YYEEEE. The CDR3 is made up of 14 amino acids. V was cut by 2 bases and J by 0 bases, with 6 bases left in between. Libraries were prepared by immunoSEQ multiplex PCR; TCRdb keeps only in-frame clonotypes and omits some of them. The table records tens of thousands of clones, 91% of them present only once. The source material was peripheral blood, sampled in the third trimester of pregnancy. V usage is TRBV5-6 and J usage is TRBJ1-3; D call uncertain. The sequence was obtained from a female donor in good health, enrolled as a control in a pregnancy study. The CDR3 DNA follows: TGTGCCAGCAGCTTCGAGGGCTCTGGAAACACCATATATTTT. Translation gives CASSFEGSGNTIYF.